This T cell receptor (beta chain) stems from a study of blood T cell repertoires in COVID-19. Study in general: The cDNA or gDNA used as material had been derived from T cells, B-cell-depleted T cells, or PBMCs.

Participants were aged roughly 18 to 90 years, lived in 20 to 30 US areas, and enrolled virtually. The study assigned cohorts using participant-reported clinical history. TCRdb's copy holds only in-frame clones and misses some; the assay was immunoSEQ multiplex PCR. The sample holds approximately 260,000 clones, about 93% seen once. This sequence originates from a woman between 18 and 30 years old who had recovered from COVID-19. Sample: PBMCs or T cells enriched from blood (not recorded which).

The CDR3 sequence is CASSLRGHSGNTIYF. The CDR3 DNA reads TGTGCCAGCAGCTTGAGGGGGCACTCTGGAAACACCATATATTTT. The rearrangement joins TRBV7-2 to TRBJ1-3; 7 bases are a match to TRBD1. CDR3 length: 15 amino acids. The J segment lost 0 bases and the V segment lost 3 bases, leaving 2 bases of the junction unmatched. Germline CDR1 and CDR2: SGHTA and FQGNSA.